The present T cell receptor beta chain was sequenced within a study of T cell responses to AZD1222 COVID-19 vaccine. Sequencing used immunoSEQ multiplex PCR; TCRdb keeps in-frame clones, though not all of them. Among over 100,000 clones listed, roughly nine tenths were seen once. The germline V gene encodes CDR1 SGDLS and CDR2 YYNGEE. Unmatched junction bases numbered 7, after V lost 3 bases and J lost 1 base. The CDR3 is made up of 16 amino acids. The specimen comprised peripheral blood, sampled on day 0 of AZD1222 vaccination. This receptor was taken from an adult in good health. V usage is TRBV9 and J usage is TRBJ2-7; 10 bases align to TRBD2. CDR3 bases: TGTGCCAGCAGCGCCAGATCGACTAGCGGGTCCTACGAGCAGTACTTC. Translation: CASSARSTSGSYEQYF.